This entry lists 12 T cell receptor beta chains sequenced from one sample in a study of blood T cell repertoires in COVID-19. Assay used: immunoSEQ multiplex PCR; TCRdb lists only in-frame clones, some missing. The table shows approximately 70,000 clones, with about 90% occurring only once. Material for sequencing was peripheral blood. The source of these receptors is a human donor in a cohort sampled during active COVID-19.

The chain has TRBV7-8 and TRBJ2-2, with a tentative D call TRBD2 (6 bases). CDR1 and CDR2 (germline): SGHVS, FQNEAQ. V was shortened by 4 bases and J by 3 bases, with 15 bases between the two germline ends. The CDR3 covers 16 residues. The CDR3 DNA reads TGTGCCAGCAGCTCCTCCGGGAGAACGGACACCGGGGAGCTGTTTTTT. This translates into CASSSSGRTDTGELFF.

The CDR3 reads CASSQVPGYEQYF. Written as DNA, the CDR3 is TGTGCCAGCAGCCAAGTTCCCGGCTACGAGCAGTACTTC. J is TRBJ2-7 and V is TRBV3-1 (or the pseudogene TRBV3-2); D unresolved. This CDR3 is 13 amino acids long. Trimming took 1 base from V and 3 from J, leaving 7 bases between them. The germline V gene has CDR1 LGHDT and CDR2 YNNKEL (reference sequence).

The rearrangement links TRBV6-5 to TRBJ2-7; the match to TRBD2 covers 8 bases. V shed 0 bases and J 6 bases; nucleotides not matched to a gene: 7. This CDR3 has 15 residues. Germline V CDR1 and CDR2: MNHEY, SVGAGI. As DNA, the CDR3 is TGTGCCAGCAGTTACTCGACCGGGACTAGGGCCGAGCAGTACTTC. Its translation is CASSYSTGTRAEQYF.

J is TRBJ2-6 and V is TRBV25-1, with a tentative D call TRBD1 (6 bases). The CDR3 contains 16 residues. CDR1 and CDR2 from the germline V gene are MGHDK and SYGVNS. Trimming left V 10 bases short and J 1 base short, with 17 bases between. The CDR3 spells CATRTETPSGANVLTF. In DNA form, the CDR3 reads TGTGCCACTCGGACAGAAACACCTTCTGGGGCCAACGTCCTGACTTTC.

The V gene is TRBV27, the J gene TRBJ1-1, with D possibly matching TRBD1 (5 bases). Trimming left V 6 bases short and J 7 bases short, with 18 bases between. The CDR3 is 14 residues long. In germline, CDR1 is MNHEY, CDR2 SMNVEV (reference sequence). CDR3 sequence (DNA): TGTGCCAGCAGACTAGGGGCAGCAGCGGGTGAAGCTTTCTTT. This translates into CASRLGAAAGEAFF.

The V call is TRBV2, the J call TRBJ1-3; TRBD1 agrees at 7 bases. Germline V gives CDR1 SNHLY, CDR2 FYNNEI. This CDR3 spans 14 amino acids. The V gene end was trimmed by 0 bases and the J gene end by 8 bases; junction bases not matched to a gene: 4. CDR3 in amino acids: CASSEAGGGDTIYF. The CDR3 DNA reads as TGTGCCAGCAGTGAAGCAGGGGGCGGGGACACCATATATTTT.

The rearrangement links TRBV28 to TRBJ1-1; the match to TRBD1 covers 11 bases. The CDR3 length is 15 residues. Germline V gene lookup returns CDR1 MDHEN and CDR2 SYDVKM. V shed 2 bases and J 6 bases; nucleotides not matched to a gene: 5. CDR3 sequence: CASSLAGTGGPEAFF. In nucleotides, the CDR3 is TGTGCCAGCAGTTTAGCTGGGACAGGGGGTCCTGAAGCTTTCTTT.

V gene TRBV30 combines with J gene TRBJ1-1, with 7 bases lining up with TRBD1. Germline assignment: CDR1 GTSNPN and CDR2 SVGIG (reference sequence). The CDR3 extends over 12 amino acids. The V and J ends lost 5 bases and 6 bases, in that order; junction bases with no gene match: 6. CDR3: CAWDRARSEAFF. CDR3 in DNA: TGTGCCTGGGACAGGGCGAGATCTGAAGCTTTCTTT.

This chain joins TRBV11-2 and TRBJ2-7; tentatively, D is TRBD1 (6 bases). With 6 bases removed from V and 4 bases from J, the gap between germline ends came to 28 bases. CDR1 and CDR2 from the germline V gene are SGHAT and FQNNGV. The CDR3 loop spans 18 amino acids. The CDR3 DNA reads as TGTGCCAGCAGACGAAACAGTGTTCAATGGGGGCCTAATTACGAGCAGTACTTC. Translated: CASRRNSVQWGPNYEQYF.

The V and J genes are TRBV4-1 and TRBJ1-1; D possibly corresponds to TRBD1 (5 bases). Trimming stripped 1 base from V and 3 bases from J, with 12 bases between. The germline V gene has CDR1 MGHRA and CDR2 YSYEKL. The CDR3 spans 15 residues. CDR3 in DNA: TGCGCCAGCAGCCAAGGGGCGGGGGTCTACACTGAAGCTTTCTTT. Amino acid sequence: CASSQGAGVYTEAFF.

The chain combines TRBV7-2 with TRBJ2-5, with TRBD1 matching 7 bases. From germline, CDR1 is SGHTA and CDR2 FQGNSA. With 4 bases clipped from V and 5 bases from J, the junction kept 10 bases outside the gene matches. The CDR3 has 15 amino acids. This CDR3 reads CASSSTTRDSETQYF. In DNA form, the CDR3 reads TGTGCCAGCAGCTCGACGACCCGGGACAGTGAGACCCAGTACTTC.

The rearrangement joins TRBV9 to TRBJ1-5, with TRBD1 identical over 7 bases. The CDR3 is made up of 14 amino acids. V was clipped by 2 bases and J by 7 bases; unmatched bases: 6. Germline CDR1 SGDLS, CDR2 YYNGEE. The CDR3 region has the DNA TGTGCCAGCAGCGTTACAGGGGCCGGGCAGCCCCAGCATTTT. Its protein is CASSVTGAGQPQHF.